Listed here are 5 T cell receptor beta chains from one sample, sequenced in a study of graft-versus-host responses after intestinal transplantation. Using immunoSEQ multiplex PCR, the repertoire was profiled, and TCRdb retains in-frame clones only, with some absent. The data hold around 50,000 clones, with about 90% observed a single time. Their recognized antigens are unknown. The sample was unstimulated CD4+ T cells sorted from spleen or lymph node cells, taken before transplant. The receptors were gathered from a human donor who was the organ donor for an intestinal transplant.

Details on this clone: Other nucleotide sequences in the sample specify the same CDR3. J is TRBJ2-5 and V is TRBV18, with 8 bases lining up with TRBD1. Germline V CDR1 and CDR2: KGHSH, LQKENI. V lost 3 bases, J lost 2 bases, and 2 bases stayed unmatched. The CDR3 consists of 14 residues. The CDR3 region is CASSPRTGQETQYF. For the CDR3, the DNA is TGTGCCAGCTCACCCCGGACAGGGCAAGAGACCCAGTACTTC.

The rearrangement uses TRBV6-1 and TRBJ1-1; weak D call: TRBD1 (6 bases). V shed 4 bases and J shed 7 bases, with 19 bases lying between them. This CDR3 region has 15 residues. In germline, CDR1 is MNHNS, CDR2 SASEGT. CDR3 sequence: CASSVGTGWTNEAFF. The CDR3 DNA reads as TGTGCCAGCAGTGTGGGTACAGGGTGGACGAATGAAGCTTTCTTT.

As to this clone: This sample also contains other DNA sequences that code for the same CDR3. V usage is TRBV18 and J usage is TRBJ1-1, with TRBD1 identical over 9 bases. CDR1 is KGHSH, CDR2 LQKENI, per germline. The CDR3 consists of 15 residues. V gave up 0 bases and J gave up 3 bases; unmatched junction bases: 2. CDR3 sequence: CASSPPDRGYTEAFF. The CDR3 nucleotides read TGTGCCAGCTCACCACCTGACAGGGGGTACACTGAAGCTTTCTTT.

The V gene is TRBV18, the J gene TRBJ2-3; D remains unclear. Germline V CDR1 and CDR2: KGHSH, LQKENI. Deletions cut 1 base from V and 5 bases from J, with 7 bases between. The CDR3 runs to 13 residues. The CDR3 spells CASSPRSGDTQYF. For the CDR3, the DNA is TGTGCCAGCTCACCACGCTCGGGAGATACGCAGTATTTT.

This clone appeared once. The V call is TRBV9, the J call TRBJ1-1, with a possible D match to TRBD1 (6 bases). Trimming cost V 2 bases and J 3 bases, with 14 bases left between them. Germline values: CDR1 SGDLS, CDR2 YYNGEE. The CDR3 spans 15 residues. The CDR3 is CASSVGGGADTEAFF. CDR3 DNA: TGTGCCAGCAGCGTGGGGGGGGGCGCCGACACTGAAGCTTTCTTT.